One and the same sample provided the 16 T cell receptor beta chains below, sequenced in a study of cytomegalovirus exposure and HLA in healthy donors. PCR involved 60 Vbeta and 13 Jbeta primers. This table comes from immunoSEQ multiplex PCR, and its TCRdb copy is limited to in-frame clones, with some not included. The profile shows roughly 84,000 clones, over 65% of them singletons. The sample comprised PBMCs. Source of these receptors: a middle-aged man in good health and CMV-seronegative.

This chain uses TRBV6-5 with TRBJ1-5; perhaps TRBD1 as D (6 bases). In germline, CDR1 is MNHEY, CDR2 SVGAGI. The CDR3 consists of 15 residues. Trimming shortened V by 3 bases and J by 4 bases, and 13 bases separated the two germline ends. The CDR3 DNA is TGTGCCAGCAGTTATAGCCCACAGGGTAATCAGCCCCAGCATTTT. Protein product: CASSYSPQGNQPQHF.

This chain uses TRBV7-2 with TRBJ2-1; D is uncertain. Germline V gene lookup returns CDR1 SGHTA and CDR2 FQGNSA. The CDR3 has 11 amino acids. Trimming removed 8 bases from V and 7 bases from J, with 9 bases in between. The CDR3 here is CASGNSNEQFF. The CDR3 DNA is TGTGCCAGCGGCAATTCTAATGAGCAGTTCTTC.

The genes are TRBV2 and TRBJ1-6; a possible D gene is TRBD1 (5 bases). With 6 bases removed from V and 10 bases from J, the gap between germline ends came to 16 bases. There are 14 residues in the CDR3. CDR1 and CDR2 (germline): SNHLY, FYNNEI. The CDR3 DNA sequence: TGTGCCAGCAGGGCCCAGGGATTCAACTCACCCCTCCACTTT. Encoded protein: CASRAQGFNSPLHF.

The CDR3 loop is CASSFGGENYGYTF. As DNA, the CDR3 is TGCGCCAGCAGCTTCGGCGGGGAGAACTATGGCTACACCTTC. This chain uses TRBV5-1 with TRBJ1-2, with D unresolved. There are 14 residues in the CDR3. Trimming cost V 2 bases and J 2 bases, with 10 bases left between them. The germline CDR1 and CDR2 sequences are SGHRS and YFSETQ.

A note on this clone: No DNA is shown, since the ends of the CDR3 on it are uncertain; the CDR3 is the one TCRdb lists. The V call is TRBV30, the J call TRBJ1-1; TRBD1 is the table's D call, not checked against the DNA. The CDR3 spans 17 residues, counting both ends. CDR1 and CDR2 from the germline V gene are GTSNPN and SVGIG (reference sequence). The CDR3 spells CAWSVLVSGQENTEAFF.

The rearrangement joins TRBV7-2 to TRBJ2-7; 7 bases fit TRBD1. CDR1 is SGHTA and CDR2 is FQGNSA in the germline V gene. The CDR3 runs 15 residues. The trim removed 5 bases at V and 2 bases at J, leaving 9 bases unmatched. CDR3: CASSKEDRYAYEQYF. The CDR3 bases are TGTGCCAGCAGCAAGGAGGACAGGTACGCCTACGAGCAGTACTTC.

This chain links TRBV1 with TRBJ2-3; TRBD2 is the table's D call and was not checked against the DNA. TRBV1 is noted as a pseudogene. This CDR3 is 19 amino acids long. In nucleotides, the CDR3 is TGCACCAGCAGCCAAGAGTCAAGATCGTTCCAGCGGGGGGTAGATACGCAGTATTTT. Its translation is CTSSQESRSFQRGVDTQYF.

The CDR3 coding sequence is TGCGCCAGCAACCCCACCCCGGGGGAGCCCCTCACAGATACGCAGTATTTT. This gives the protein CASNPTPGEPLTDTQYF. This chain connects TRBV5-1 to TRBJ2-3; tentative D call: TRBD2 (6 bases). V was shortened by 6 bases and J by 2 bases, with 22 bases between the two germline ends. There are 17 residues in the CDR3. The germline CDR1 and CDR2 sequences are SGHRS and YFSETQ.

The chain joins TRBV18 to TRBJ2-4; 8 nucleotides align to TRBD2. This CDR3 region has 15 residues. The J segment lost 9 bases and the V segment lost 6 bases, leaving 13 bases of the junction unmatched. Per the germline V gene, CDR1 is KGHSH and CDR2 is LQKENI. Written as DNA, the CDR3 is TGTGCCAGCTCTAATACCCCAGTAGCGGGGACCATTCAGTACTTC. The encoded protein is CASSNTPVAGTIQYF.

This chain links TRBV5-1 with TRBJ2-1; TRBD2 matches at 8 bases. The junction had 7 bases not matched to a gene; V was cut back by 5 bases and J by 0 bases. The CDR3 runs to 16 residues. Looked up from germline, CDR1 is SGHRS and CDR2 is YFSETQ. The CDR3 reads CASRPRGGSSYNEQFF. In DNA, the CDR3 is TGCGCCAGCAGACCTCGGGGGGGAAGCTCCTACAATGAGCAGTTCTTC.

DNA of the CDR3: TGTGCCAGCAGTGCCGGAGGACCAAGAAACACCATATATTTT. Amino acids: CASSAGGPRNTIYF. The chain couples TRBV2 to TRBJ1-3, with no clear D. V was trimmed by 4 bases and J by 5 bases, leaving 12 bases between them. Germline lookup yields CDR1 SNHLY and CDR2 FYNNEI. There are 14 residues in the CDR3. Variable domain in full (rest from reference TRBV2 and TRBJ1-3): EPEVTQTPSHQVTQMGQEVILRCVPISNHLYFYWYRQILGQKVEFLVSFYNNEISEKSEIFDDQFSVERPDGSNFTLKIRSTKLEDSAMYFCASSAGGPRNTIYFGEGSWLTVV.

V usage is TRBV2 and J usage is TRBJ2-2; 8 bases are a match to TRBD1. V dropped 4 bases and J dropped 4; count of bases not matched to a gene: 2. Germline V gene lookup returns CDR1 SNHLY and CDR2 FYNNEI. This CDR3 region has 14 residues. The CDR3 is CASSGQGPTGELFF. CDR3 bases: TGTGCCAGCAGTGGACAGGGGCCCACCGGGGAGCTGTTTTTT.

The chain recombines TRBV11-1 with TRBJ2-2, with 8 bases identical to TRBD2. After removal of 4 bases from V and 2 bases from J, the junction contained 6 bases not matched to a gene. The CDR3 spans 16 residues. CDR1 and CDR2 (germline): SGHAT, FQDESV (reference sequence). The CDR3 region has the DNA TGTGCCAGCAGCTCGAGCGGGGGTGTCAACACCGGGGAGCTGTTTTTT. As protein: CASSSSGGVNTGELFF.

The chain has TRBV7-2 and TRBJ1-4, with 9 bases aligning to TRBD1. The germline gives CDR1 SGHTA, CDR2 FQGNSA. Unmatched junction bases numbered 3, after V lost 4 bases and J lost 3 bases. This CDR3 region has 15 residues. CDR3 coding DNA: TGTGCCAGCAGCTCTAACAGGGGGCCTAATGAAAAACTGTTTTTT. It encodes CASSSNRGPNEKLFF.

The chain employs TRBV9 and TRBJ1-2, with a possible D match to TRBD1 (6 bases). V was cut by 0 bases and J by 10 bases, with 10 bases left in between. Germline values: CDR1 SGDLS, CDR2 YYNGEE. The CDR3 is made up of 12 amino acids. The CDR3 DNA reads TGTGCCAGCAGCGTAGGGGACACCTTCTACACCTTC. Translated: CASSVGDTFYTF.

The chain has TRBV5-1 and TRBJ2-3; TRBD2 might be the D (5 bases). The CDR3 is 14 amino acids. Germline assignment: CDR1 SGHRS and CDR2 YFSETQ. Between the trimmed V and J ends, which lost 4 bases and 2 bases, there was a span of 11 bases. CDR3 loop: CASSPTNPTDTQYF. The CDR3 DNA reads as TGCGCCAGCAGCCCGACTAACCCCACAGATACGCAGTATTTT.